This TCR beta chain was retrieved from a study of cytomegalovirus exposure and HLA in healthy donors. Whole-study findings and limits: In an earlier analysis, in around 590 donors, most V segments appeared productive either ~87% or ~30% of the time. No immune exposure information besides CMV serostatus was available.

Use of 60 Vbeta and 13 Jbeta primers characterized the PCR. Profiled with immunoSEQ multiplex PCR; TCRdb holds only in-frame clones, not every one. The sample records around 28,000 clones, about 87% being singletons. This CDR3 comprises 15 residues. V was shortened by 6 bases and J by 7 bases, with 16 bases between the two germline ends. Germline V gives CDR1 SNHLY, CDR2 FYNNEI. Donors had nominal health at sampling but likely had unrecorded immune exposures. This clone was picked up one time. Its antigen remains unknown. What was sequenced was PBMCs. The clonotype was recovered from a boy between 5 and 17 years old in good health and CMV-seronegative. The V and J genes are TRBV2 and TRBJ1-6; D may be TRBD1 (6 bases). CDR3 nucleotide sequence: TGTGCCAGCAGGAGGGAAACAGGGCCAAATTCACCCCTCCACTTT. It specifies CASRRETGPNSPLHF.